This T cell receptor (beta chain) was documented in a study of blood T cell repertoires in COVID-19. Overall study: Samples came from the United States, Italy and Spain, spanning acute and convalescent COVID-19. T cells, B-cell-depleted T cells, or PBMCs supplied cDNA or gDNA.

The germline gives CDR1 SGHNT, CDR2 YYREEE (reference sequence). V was shortened by 3 bases and J by 5 bases, with 8 bases between the two germline ends. CDR3 length: 13 amino acids. In the authors' methods: Amplified reference gene primers provided the basis for estimating nucleated cell counts. The repertoire was sequenced with immunoSEQ multiplex PCR; TCRdb's copy has only in-frame clones and lacks some. V and J calls and clone size are as listed in that table; D and trimming were resolved from the DNA. The table shows hundreds of thousands of clones, with approximately 86% occurring only once. The sequenced sample was peripheral blood. The V gene is TRBV5-4, the J gene TRBJ2-2; D not certain. The receptor was isolated from a human donor in a cohort sampled during active COVID-19. The CDR3 protein is CASSSTATGELFF. DNA for the CDR3: TGTGCCAGCAGCTCCACAGCTACCGGGGAGCTGTTTTTT.